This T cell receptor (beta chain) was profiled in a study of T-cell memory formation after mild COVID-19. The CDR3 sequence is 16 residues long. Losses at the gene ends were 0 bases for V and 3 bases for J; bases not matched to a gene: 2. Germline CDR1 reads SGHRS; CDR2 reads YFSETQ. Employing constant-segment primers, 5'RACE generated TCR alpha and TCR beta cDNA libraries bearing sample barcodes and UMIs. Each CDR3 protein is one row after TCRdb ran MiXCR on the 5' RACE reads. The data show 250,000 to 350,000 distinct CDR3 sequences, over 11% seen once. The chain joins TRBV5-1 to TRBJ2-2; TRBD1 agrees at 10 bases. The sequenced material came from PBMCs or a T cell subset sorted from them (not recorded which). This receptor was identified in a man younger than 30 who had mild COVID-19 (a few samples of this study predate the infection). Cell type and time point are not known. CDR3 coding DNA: TGCGCCAGCAGCTTGGCCGGGACAGGGGACACCGGGGAGCTGTTTTTT. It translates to CASSLAGTGDTGELFF.